This T cell receptor (beta chain) was captured by sequencing in a study of T cell responses to AZD1222 COVID-19 vaccine. In this sample, this clone turned up once. The target antigen is unknown. Libraries were prepared by immunoSEQ multiplex PCR; TCRdb keeps only in-frame clonotypes and omits some of them. The sample lists approximately 68,000 clones, 88% occurring once. Regarding the study as a whole: Sampled repertoires all dated from after the peak T cell response. White British donors predominated, females outnumbered males, and clonal diversity was possibly underestimated. In the spike-specific TCR repertoire, nearly half reportedly target unmutated variant regions.

Germline V CDR1 and CDR2: MGHRA, YSYEKL. The V end lost 0 bases, the J end lost 4 bases, and 15 bases lay between the germline ends. CDR3 length: 16 amino acids. The chain links TRBV4-1 to TRBJ1-2; D remains ambiguous. This sequence originates from an adult who received the MenACWY meningococcal vaccine as a control. This specimen was peripheral blood, taken 28 days after the second dose of the MenACWY control vaccine. CDR3 coding DNA: TGCGCCAGCAGCCAAGACGGCGTTCTCACCGGCTATGGCTACACCTTC. This gives the protein CASSQDGVLTGYGYTF.